These T cell receptor beta chains were read from a single sample in a study of shared clonotypes between healthy human individuals. Using immunoSEQ multiplex PCR, the repertoire was profiled, and TCRdb retains in-frame clones only, with some absent. This table holds over 850,000 clones, around three quarters found once. The sequencing input was memory CD4+ T cells from PBMCs. These receptors came from a man between 18 and 29 years old in good health. Some clones in this sample may be carry-over from other donors' samples. Both conserved end residues are part of each CDR3. D genes are given only for firm matches. The size field is filled for only some rows; it gives once, few, many or a size class.

J: TRBJ2-1; D: TRBD1; size: NA; V: TRBV5-5; CDR3: CASSPGQGSYNEQFF; DNA: TGTGCCAGCAGCCCCGGACAGGGGTCTTACAATGAGCAGTTCTTC
J: TRBJ1-1; D: NA; size: NA; V: TRBV6-6; CDR3: CASRSGHQNTEAFF; DNA: TGTGCCAGCAGATCGGGACACCAGAACACTGAAGCTTTCTTT
J: TRBJ1-1; D: TRBD1; size: NA; V: TRBV4-3; CDR3: CASSYEDRSTEAFF; DNA: TGCGCCAGCAGCTACGAGGACAGGAGCACTGAAGCTTTCTTT
J: TRBJ2-1; D: TRBD1; size: NA; V: TRBV5-4; CDR3: CASSPGQGPYLEFF; DNA: TGTGCCAGCAGCCCCGGACAGGGCCCATACTTGGAGTTCTTC
J: TRBJ1-1; D: TRBD1; size: NA; V: TRBV5-1; CDR3: CASSLAPGQGLNTEAFF; DNA: TGCGCCAGCAGCTTGGCACCGGGACAGGGCTTGAACACTGAAGCTTTCTTT
J: TRBJ2-7; D: TRBD2; size: NA; V: TRBV27; CDR3: CASSRPGLAGSEQYF; DNA: TGTGCCAGCAGTCGCCCGGGACTAGCGGGATCCGAGCAGTACTTC
J: TRBJ1-1; D: NA; size: NA; V: TRBV4-3; CDR3: CASSRTGRSTEAFF; DNA: TGCGCCAGCAGCCGTACGGGGAGGAGCACTGAAGCTTTCTTT
J: TRBJ1-2; D: NA; size: NA; V: TRBV7-9; CDR3: CASSLAGQGYGYTF; DNA: TGTGCCAGCAGCTTAGCCGGGCAAGGATATGGCTACACCTTC
J: TRBJ1-4; D: NA; size: many; V: TRBV7-9; CDR3: CASSLGTRDLFF; DNA: TGTGCCAGCAGCTTAGGGACCCGGGACCTGTTTTTT
J: TRBJ2-1; D: NA; size: NA; V: TRBV19; CDR3: CASSLGPLYNEQFF; DNA: TGTGCCAGTAGTCTGGGACCACTTTACAATGAGCAGTTCTTC